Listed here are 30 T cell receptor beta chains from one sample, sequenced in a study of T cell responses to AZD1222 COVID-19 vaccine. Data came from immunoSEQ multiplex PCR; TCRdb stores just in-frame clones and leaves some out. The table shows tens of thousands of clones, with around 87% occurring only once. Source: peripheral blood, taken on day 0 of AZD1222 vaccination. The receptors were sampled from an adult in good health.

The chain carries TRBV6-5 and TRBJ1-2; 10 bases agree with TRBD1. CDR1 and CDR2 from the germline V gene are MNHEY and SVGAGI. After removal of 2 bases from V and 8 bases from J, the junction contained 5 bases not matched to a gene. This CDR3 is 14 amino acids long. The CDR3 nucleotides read TGTGCCAGCAGTTACCGACAGGGGGCGGAAGGCTACACCTTC. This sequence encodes CASSYRQGAEGYTF.

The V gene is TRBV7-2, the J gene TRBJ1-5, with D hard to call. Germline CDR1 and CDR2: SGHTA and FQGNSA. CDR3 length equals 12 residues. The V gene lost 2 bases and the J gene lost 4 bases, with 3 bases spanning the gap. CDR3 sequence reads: CASSLMNQPQHF. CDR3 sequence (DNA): TGTGCCAGCAGCTTAATGAATCAGCCCCAGCATTTT.

For the CDR3, the DNA is TGTGCCAGCAGTCCCCGAGGGGGGGGAGGTACGCAGTATTTT. This gives the protein CASSPRGGGGTQYF. J is TRBJ2-3 and V is TRBV3-1 (or the pseudogene TRBV3-2), with D possibly matching TRBD2 (7 bases). V gave up 6 bases and J gave up 8 bases, with 18 bases separating them. Germline CDR1 is LGHDT and CDR2 is YNNKEL (reference sequence). The CDR3 consists of 14 residues.

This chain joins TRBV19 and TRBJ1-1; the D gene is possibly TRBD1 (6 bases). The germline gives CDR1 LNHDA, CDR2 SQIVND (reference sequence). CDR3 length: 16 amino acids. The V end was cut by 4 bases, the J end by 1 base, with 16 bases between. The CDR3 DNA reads TGTGCCAGTAGTACGCAAAGACAGGCGGCGAACACTGAAGCTTTCTTT. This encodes CASSTQRQAANTEAFF. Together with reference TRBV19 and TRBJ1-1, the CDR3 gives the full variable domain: DGGITQSPKYLFRKEGQNVTLSCEQNLNHDAMYWYRQDPGQGLRLIYYSQIVNDFQKGDIAEGYSVSREKKESFPLTVTSAQKNPTAFYLCASSTQRQAANTEAFFGQGTRLTVV.

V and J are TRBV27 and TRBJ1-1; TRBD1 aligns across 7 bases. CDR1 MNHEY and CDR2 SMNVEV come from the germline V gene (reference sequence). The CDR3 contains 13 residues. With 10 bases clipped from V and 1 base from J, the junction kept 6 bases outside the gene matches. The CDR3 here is CAKYDRANTEAFF. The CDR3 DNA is TGTGCCAAATACGACAGGGCGAACACTGAAGCTTTCTTT.

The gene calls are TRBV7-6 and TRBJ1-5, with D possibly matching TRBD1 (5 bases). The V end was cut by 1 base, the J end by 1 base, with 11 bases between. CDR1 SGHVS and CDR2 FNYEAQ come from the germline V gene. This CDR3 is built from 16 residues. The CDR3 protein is CASSLGGAGSNQPQHF. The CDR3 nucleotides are TGTGCCAGCAGCTTAGGGGGCGCGGGGAGCAATCAGCCCCAGCATTTT.

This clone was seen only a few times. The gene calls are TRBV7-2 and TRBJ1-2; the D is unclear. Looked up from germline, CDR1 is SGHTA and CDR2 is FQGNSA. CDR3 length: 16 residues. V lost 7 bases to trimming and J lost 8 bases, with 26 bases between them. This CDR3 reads CASTIRVQRADSGYTF. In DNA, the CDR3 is TGTGCCAGCACCATTAGGGTACAGCGCGCGGACTCCGGCTACACCTTC.

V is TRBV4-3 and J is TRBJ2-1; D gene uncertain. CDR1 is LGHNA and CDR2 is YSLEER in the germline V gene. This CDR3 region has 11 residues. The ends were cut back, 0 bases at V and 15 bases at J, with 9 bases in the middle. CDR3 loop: CASSQDGPPFF. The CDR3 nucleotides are TGCGCCAGCAGCCAAGATGGTCCTCCGTTCTTC.

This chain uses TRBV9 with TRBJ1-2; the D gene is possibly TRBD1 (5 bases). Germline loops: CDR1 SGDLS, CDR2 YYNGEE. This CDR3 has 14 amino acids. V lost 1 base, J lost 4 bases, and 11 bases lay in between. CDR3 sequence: CASSVNGAGYGYTF. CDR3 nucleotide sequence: TGTGCCAGCAGCGTAAACGGGGCCGGCTATGGCTACACCTTC.

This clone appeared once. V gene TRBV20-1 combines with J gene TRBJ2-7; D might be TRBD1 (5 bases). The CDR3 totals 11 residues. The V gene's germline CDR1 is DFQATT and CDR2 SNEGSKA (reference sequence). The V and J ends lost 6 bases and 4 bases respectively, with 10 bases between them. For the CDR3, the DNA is TGCAGTGCAGGGGCCCGTTACGAGCAGTACTTC. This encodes CSAGARYEQYF.

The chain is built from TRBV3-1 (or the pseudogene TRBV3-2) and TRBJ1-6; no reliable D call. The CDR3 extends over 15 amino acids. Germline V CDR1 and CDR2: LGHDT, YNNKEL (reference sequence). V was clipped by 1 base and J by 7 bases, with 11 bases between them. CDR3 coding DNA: TGTGCCAGCAGCCAAGCCCCCTTGCAGAATTCACCCCTCCACTTT. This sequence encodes CASSQAPLQNSPLHF.

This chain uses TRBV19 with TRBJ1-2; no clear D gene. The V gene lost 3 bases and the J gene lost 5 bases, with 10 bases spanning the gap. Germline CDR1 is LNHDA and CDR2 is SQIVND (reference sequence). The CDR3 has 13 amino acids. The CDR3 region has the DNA TGTGCCAGTAGTATCCAGTTGAGGTATGGCTACACCTTC. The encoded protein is CASSIQLRYGYTF.

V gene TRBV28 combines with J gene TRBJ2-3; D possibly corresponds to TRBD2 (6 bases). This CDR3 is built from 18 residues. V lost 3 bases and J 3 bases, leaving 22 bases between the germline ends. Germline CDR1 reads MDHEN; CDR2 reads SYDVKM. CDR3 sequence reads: CASSLAGLGPGTTDTQYF. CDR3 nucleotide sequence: TGTGCCAGCAGTTTGGCCGGTTTGGGCCCTGGGACTACAGATACGCAGTATTTT.

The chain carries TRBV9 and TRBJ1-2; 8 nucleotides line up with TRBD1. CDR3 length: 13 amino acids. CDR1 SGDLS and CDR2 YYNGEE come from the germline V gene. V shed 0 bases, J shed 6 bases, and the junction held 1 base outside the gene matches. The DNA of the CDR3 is TGTGCCAGCAGCGTAGCACAGGGGGATGGCTACACCTTC. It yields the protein CASSVAQGDGYTF.

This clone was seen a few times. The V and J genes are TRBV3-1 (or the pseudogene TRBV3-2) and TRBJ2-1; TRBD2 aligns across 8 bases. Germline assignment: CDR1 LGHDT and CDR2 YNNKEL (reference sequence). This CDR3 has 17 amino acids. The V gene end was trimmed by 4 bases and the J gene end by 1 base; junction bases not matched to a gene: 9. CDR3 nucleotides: TGTGCCAGCAGCCTTCCGCGGGGGGCCCTATCCTACAATGAGCAGTTCTTC. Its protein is CASSLPRGALSYNEQFF.

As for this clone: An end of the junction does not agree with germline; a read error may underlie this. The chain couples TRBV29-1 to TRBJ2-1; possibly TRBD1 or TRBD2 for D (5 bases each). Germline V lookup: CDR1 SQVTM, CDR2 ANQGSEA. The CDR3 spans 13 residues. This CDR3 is CNVEGLGANEQFF. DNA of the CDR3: TGCAACGTTGAGGGCTTAGGGGCCAATGAGCAGTTCTTC.

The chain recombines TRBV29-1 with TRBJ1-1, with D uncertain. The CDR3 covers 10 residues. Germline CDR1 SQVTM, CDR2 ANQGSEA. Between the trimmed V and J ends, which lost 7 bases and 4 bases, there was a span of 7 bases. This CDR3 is CSGWATEAFF. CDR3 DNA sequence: TGCAGCGGGTGGGCCACTGAAGCTTTCTTT.

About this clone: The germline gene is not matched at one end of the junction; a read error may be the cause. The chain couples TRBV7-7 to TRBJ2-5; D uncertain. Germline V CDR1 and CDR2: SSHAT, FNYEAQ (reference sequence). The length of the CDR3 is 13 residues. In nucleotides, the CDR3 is TGTGCTAGCAGCACTCCGGACGTAAAGACCCAGTACTTC. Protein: CASSTPDVKTQYF. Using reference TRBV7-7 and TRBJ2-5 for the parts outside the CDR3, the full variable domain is GAGVSQSPRYKVTKRGQDVTLRCDPISSHATLYWYQQALGQGPEFLTYFNYEAQPDKSGLPSDRFSAERPEGSISTLTIQRTEQRDSAMYRCASSTPDVKTQYFGPGTRLLVL.

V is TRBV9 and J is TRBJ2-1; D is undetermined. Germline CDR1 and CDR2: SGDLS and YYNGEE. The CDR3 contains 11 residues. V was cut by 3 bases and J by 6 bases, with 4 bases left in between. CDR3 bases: TGTGCCAGCAGCGCGCTCAATGAGCAGTTCTTC. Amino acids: CASSALNEQFF.

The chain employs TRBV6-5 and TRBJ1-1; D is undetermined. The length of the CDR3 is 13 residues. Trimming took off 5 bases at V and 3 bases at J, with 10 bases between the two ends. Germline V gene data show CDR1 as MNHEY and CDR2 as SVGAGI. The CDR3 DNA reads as TGTGCCAGCAGTCCCCCAACGTACACTGAAGCTTTCTTT. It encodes CASSPPTYTEAFF.

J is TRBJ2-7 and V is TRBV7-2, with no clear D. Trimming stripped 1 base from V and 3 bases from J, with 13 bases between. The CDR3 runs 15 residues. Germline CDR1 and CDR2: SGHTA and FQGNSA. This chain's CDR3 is CASSLERNSRYEQYF. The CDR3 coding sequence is TGTGCCAGCAGCTTAGAGAGGAACTCACGCTACGAGCAGTACTTC.

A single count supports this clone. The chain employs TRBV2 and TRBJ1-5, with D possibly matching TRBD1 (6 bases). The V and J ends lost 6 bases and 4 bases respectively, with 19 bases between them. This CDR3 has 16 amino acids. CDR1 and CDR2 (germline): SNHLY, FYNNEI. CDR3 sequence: CASSETGLGRNQPQHF. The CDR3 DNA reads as TGTGCCAGCAGCGAGACAGGTCTAGGGAGGAATCAGCCCCAGCATTTT. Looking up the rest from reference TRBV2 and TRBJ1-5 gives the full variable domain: EPEVTQTPSHQVTQMGQEVILRCVPISNHLYFYWYRQILGQKVEFLVSFYNNEISEKSEIFDDQFSVERPDGSNFTLKIRSTKLEDSAMYFCASSETGLGRNQPQHFGDGTRLSIL.

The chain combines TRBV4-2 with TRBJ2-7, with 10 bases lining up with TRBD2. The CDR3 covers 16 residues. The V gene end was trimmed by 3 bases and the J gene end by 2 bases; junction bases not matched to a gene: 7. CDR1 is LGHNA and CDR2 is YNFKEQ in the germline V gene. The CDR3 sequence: CASSQASGGPAYEQYF. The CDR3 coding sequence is TGTGCCAGCAGCCAGGCTAGCGGGGGCCCTGCCTACGAGCAGTACTTC.

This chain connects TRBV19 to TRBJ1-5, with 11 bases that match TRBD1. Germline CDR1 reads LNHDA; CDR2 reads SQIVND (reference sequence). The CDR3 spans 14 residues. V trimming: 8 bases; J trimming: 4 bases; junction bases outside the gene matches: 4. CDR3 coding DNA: TGTGCCAGTTGCGGGACAGGGGGAAATCAGCCCCAGCATTTT. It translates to CASCGTGGNQPQHF. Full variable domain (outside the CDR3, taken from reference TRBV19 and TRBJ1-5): DGGITQSPKYLFRKEGQNVTLSCEQNLNHDAMYWYRQDPGQGLRLIYYSQIVNDFQKGDIAEGYSVSREKKESFPLTVTSAQKNPTAFYLCASCGTGGNQPQHFGDGTRLSIL.

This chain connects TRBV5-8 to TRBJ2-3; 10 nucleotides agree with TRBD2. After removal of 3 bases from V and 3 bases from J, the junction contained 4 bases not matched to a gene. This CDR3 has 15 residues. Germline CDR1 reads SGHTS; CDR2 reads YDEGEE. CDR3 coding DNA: TGTGCCAGCAGCTCCCTAGCGGGGGTGACAGATACGCAGTATTTT. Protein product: CASSSLAGVTDTQYF.

CDR3 coding DNA: TGTGCCAGCAGCCCGTGGAGGGTATCCCCTACTGAAAAACTGTTTTTT. It codes for CASSPWRVSPTEKLFF. The chain recombines TRBV14 with TRBJ1-4; D not resolved. The germline V gene encodes CDR1 SGHDN and CDR2 FVKESK. This CDR3 has 16 residues. Trimming pared 4 bases from V and 7 bases from J, leaving 19 bases between.

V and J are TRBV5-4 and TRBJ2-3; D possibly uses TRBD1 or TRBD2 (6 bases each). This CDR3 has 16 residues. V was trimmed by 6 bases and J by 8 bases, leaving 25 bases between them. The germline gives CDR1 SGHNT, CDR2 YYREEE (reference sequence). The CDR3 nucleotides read TGTGCCAGCAATGGCAGGGGAAGGGGGGACGGGGGTACGCAGTATTTT. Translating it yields CASNGRGRGDGGTQYF. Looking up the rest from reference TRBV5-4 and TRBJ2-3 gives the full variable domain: ETGVTQSPTHLIKTRGQQVTLRCSSQSGHNTVSWYQQALGQGPQFIFQYYREEENGRGNFPPRFSGLQFPNYSSELNVNALELDDSALYLCASNGRGRGDGGTQYFGPGTRLTVL.

CDR3 in amino acids: CASSLRSTGGFTGELFF. The DNA for the CDR3 is TGTGCCAGCAGCTTAAGGTCCACAGGGGGCTTCACCGGGGAGCTGTTTTTT. The V call is TRBV7-8, the J call TRBJ2-2; 9 nucleotides line up with TRBD1. Trimming took 2 bases from V and 4 from J; bases not matched to a gene: 8. The CDR3 spans 17 residues. Germline assignment: CDR1 SGHVS and CDR2 FQNEAQ.

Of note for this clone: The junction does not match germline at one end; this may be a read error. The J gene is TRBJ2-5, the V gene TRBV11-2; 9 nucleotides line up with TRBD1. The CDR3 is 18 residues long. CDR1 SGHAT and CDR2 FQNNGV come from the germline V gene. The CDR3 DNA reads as TGTGCCAGCAGATTAGGACAGGGGCGAGCCCTATTCCAAGAGACCCAGTACTTC. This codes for CASRLGQGRALFQETQYF.

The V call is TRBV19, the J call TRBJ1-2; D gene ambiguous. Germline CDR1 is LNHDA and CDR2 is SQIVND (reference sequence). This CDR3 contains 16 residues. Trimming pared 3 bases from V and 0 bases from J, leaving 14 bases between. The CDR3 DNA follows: TGTGCCAGTAGTATTTTTGAAGATTCAGCTAACTATGGCTACACCTTC. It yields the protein CASSIFEDSANYGYTF. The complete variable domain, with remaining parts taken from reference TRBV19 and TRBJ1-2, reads DGGITQSPKYLFRKEGQNVTLSCEQNLNHDAMYWYRQDPGQGLRLIYYSQIVNDFQKGDIAEGYSVSREKKESFPLTVTSAQKNPTAFYLCASSIFEDSANYGYTFGSGTRLTVV.